Shown below are 20 T cell receptor beta chains from a single sample sequenced in a study of response to subunit inactivated influenza vaccine (dated by TCRdb to 2016 to 2019). Libraries were prepared through RT-PCR. The instrument was an Illumina HiSeq 2500. The raw public data were reprocessed by TCRdb itself: fastp quality trimming at Q25, MiXCR clonotype calling, in-frame beta chains only. Duplicate CDR3 protein sequences are folded into a single record with the most common DNA and genes. In this sample the table shows 500,000 to 750,000 distinct CDR3 sequences, around 13% of which occur a single time. The top ten clones comprise approximately 12% of the sample. The sample in question was PBMCs from blood, obtained approximately 13 days after vaccination. The origin of the receptors is a man in his fifties or sixties who received an inactivated influenza vaccine. Donor details come from another sample of the same person, matched by shared clones.

The chain employs TRBV29-1 and TRBJ2-3; 7 bases are a match to TRBD1. CDR1 SQVTM and CDR2 ANQGSEA come from the germline V gene. Germline trimming cut 5 bases from V and 0 bases from J; bases unmatched to any gene: 8. This CDR3 is built from 15 residues. The CDR3 nucleotides read TGCAGCGTTTCGAAGACAGGGTCTAGCACAGATACGCAGTATTTT. Encoded protein: CSVSKTGSSTDTQYF.

Only a few counts were recorded for this clonotype. V gene TRBV5-1 combines with J gene TRBJ2-3; TRBD2 aligns across 8 bases. Trimming took 0 bases from V and 3 from J; bases not matched to a gene: 6. There are 16 residues in the CDR3. Germline V CDR1 and CDR2: SGHRS, YFSETQ. The CDR3: CASSLAGTSTTDTQYF. CDR3 nucleotides: TGCGCCAGCAGCTTGGCAGGGACTAGTACTACAGATACGCAGTATTTT.

This clonotype was picked up a small number of times. The chain has TRBV28 and TRBJ2-1; no clear D. The germline gives CDR1 MDHEN, CDR2 SYDVKM. Trimming left V 7 bases short and J 2 bases short, with 9 bases between. The CDR3 extends over 13 amino acids. This CDR3 is CASMSDPYNEQFF. CDR3 sequence (DNA): TGTGCCAGCATGAGCGACCCCTACAATGAGCAGTTCTTC.

V gene TRBV4-2 combines with J gene TRBJ1-2; D uncertain. The CDR3 covers 15 residues. V was cut by 1 base and J by 6 bases, with 15 bases left in between. Per germline, CDR1 LGHNA and CDR2 YNFKEQ. In DNA form, the CDR3 reads TGTGCCAGCAGCCAAGGAGCGGCGGGGATAGATGGCTACACCTTC. This encodes CASSQGAAGIDGYTF.

This clonotype was detected a few times. The gene calls are TRBV4-1 and TRBJ2-1; 10 bases are a match to TRBD1. From germline, CDR1 is MGHRA and CDR2 YSYEKL. The CDR3 totals 14 residues. The junction had 9 bases not matched to a gene; V was cut back by 0 bases and J by 16 bases. The CDR3 spells CASSQEALGQGEFF. The CDR3 nucleotides read TGCGCCAGCAGCCAAGAGGCGCTTGGACAGGGGGAATTCTTC.

J is TRBJ1-5 and V is TRBV20-1, with TRBD1 as a possible D gene (5 bases). V was pared by 6 bases and J by 0 bases, with 15 bases between. The CDR3 is made up of 15 amino acids. Germline V CDR1 and CDR2: DFQATT, SNEGSKA (reference sequence). CDR3 loop: CSASKTGGSNQPQHF. The CDR3 DNA reads as TGCAGTGCCAGTAAAACCGGGGGTAGCAATCAGCCCCAGCATTTT.

This clonotype occurred a few times. The rearrangement uses TRBV24-1 and TRBJ2-2; D assignment may be TRBD1 or TRBD2 (7 bases each). Deletions cut 4 bases from V and 6 bases from J, with 14 bases between. The CDR3 spans 15 residues. CDR1 KGHDR and CDR2 SFDVKD come from the germline V gene. The CDR3 DNA follows: TGTGCCACCAGTGACCCAGGGGGGGGAGCCGGGGAGCTGTTTTTT. Protein: CATSDPGGGAGELFF.

This sequence joins TRBV7-2 and TRBJ2-5; 7 positions agree with TRBD2. The trim removed 4 bases at V and 12 bases at J, leaving 17 bases unmatched. CDR1 and CDR2 from the germline V gene are SGHTA and FQGNSA. This CDR3 spans 15 amino acids. The DNA of the CDR3 is TGTGCCAGCAGCTCCCGGGGCAGCGGGGATCACAAAGAGTACTTC. Translated: CASSSRGSGDHKEYF. Together with reference TRBV7-2 and TRBJ2-5, the CDR3 gives the full variable domain: GAGVSQSPSNKVTEKGKDVELRCDPISGHTALYWYRQSLGQGLEFLIYFQGNSAPDKSGLPSDRFSAERTGGSVSTLTIQRTQQEDSAVYLCASSSRGSGDHKEYFGPGTRLLVL.

This clonotype has just a few counts. The chain uses TRBV4-3 and TRBJ2-7, with a possible D match to TRBD1 (5 bases). Germline CDR1 reads LGHNA; CDR2 reads YSLEER. The V end was cut by 4 bases, the J end by 2 bases, with 12 bases between. The CDR3 has 14 residues. The CDR3 protein is CASSRSTVTYEQYF. In DNA, the CDR3 is TGCGCCAGCAGCCGATCGACAGTAACCTACGAGCAGTACTTC.

This rearrangement joins TRBV3-1 to TRBJ1-5, with a possible D match to TRBD1 (5 bases). Germline V gene sequence: CDR1 LGHDT, CDR2 YNNKEL (reference sequence). The CDR3 length is 14 residues. The V gene lost 6 bases and the J gene lost 6 bases, with 15 bases spanning the gap. In DNA, the CDR3 is TGTGCCAGCAGTCAAATGGGGGAGGGTCAGCCCCAGCATTTT. Amino acid sequence: CASSQMGEGQPQHF.

This chain links TRBV20-1 with TRBJ2-7, with D hard to call. V shed 0 bases and J shed 3 bases, with 9 bases lying between them. CDR1 and CDR2 from the germline V gene are DFQATT and SNEGSKA (reference sequence). The CDR3 runs 13 residues. This chain's CDR3 is CSARDLGFYEQYF. In DNA form, the CDR3 reads TGCAGTGCTAGAGATCTTGGGTTCTACGAGCAGTACTTC.

In this sample, this clonotype turned up a few times. The chain couples TRBV7-9 to TRBJ2-2; either TRBD1 or TRBD2 may supply D (6 bases each). The CDR3 is made up of 15 amino acids. Trimming left V 6 bases short and J 3 bases short, with 14 bases between. Germline CDR1 and CDR2: SEHNR and FQNEAQ (reference sequence). For the CDR3, the DNA is TGTGCCAGCAGTCTCCGGGGGCTTTACACCGGGGAGCTGTTTTTT. Protein sequence: CASSLRGLYTGELFF.

This clonotype appeared a few times. The chain uses TRBV4-3 and TRBJ2-5; 9 bases are a match to TRBD2. V shed 0 bases, J shed 10 bases, and the junction held 6 bases outside the gene matches. The V gene's germline CDR1 is LGHNA and CDR2 YSLEER. The CDR3 extends over 14 amino acids. DNA of the CDR3: TGCGCCAGCAGCCAAGACACTAGCGGGTGGAACCAGTACTTC. Translation gives CASSQDTSGWNQYF.

The chain recombines TRBV7-9 with TRBJ2-2, with D unresolved. The CDR3 is made up of 13 amino acids. CDR1 is SEHNR and CDR2 is FQNEAQ in the germline V gene (reference sequence). The germline V and J ends were trimmed by 3 bases and 4 bases, with 6 bases remaining between them. CDR3 coding DNA: TGTGCCAGCAGCTTTTCGGTCACCGGGGAGCTGTTTTTT. Residues: CASSFSVTGELFF.

This clonotype was seen more than once but under ten times. This chain links TRBV7-2 with TRBJ2-6; D not certain. V was trimmed by 6 bases and J by 0 bases, leaving 6 bases between them. The CDR3 contains 14 residues. The germline V gene encodes CDR1 SGHTA and CDR2 FQGNSA. The CDR3 region has the DNA TGTGCCAGCAGGGCTGACTCTGGGGCCAACGTCCTGACTTTC. It codes for CASRADSGANVLTF.

V is TRBV10-1 and J is TRBJ2-7; D is perhaps TRBD1 or TRBD2 (6 bases each). The V end was cut by 4 bases, the J end by 6 bases, with 16 bases between. The germline V gene has CDR1 WNHNN and CDR2 SYGVQD (reference sequence). This CDR3 contains 14 residues. In nucleotides, the CDR3 is TGCGCCAGCAGTGGGATAGGGGGGTCCGGCGAGCAGTACTTC. It translates to CASSGIGGSGEQYF.

This clonotype showed up many times. This chain uses TRBV28 with TRBJ2-5; D tentatively reads TRBD1 or TRBD2 (5 bases each). Germline CDR1 is MDHEN and CDR2 is SYDVKM. This CDR3 comprises 15 residues. Trimming shortened V by 2 bases and J by 0 bases, and 10 bases separated the two germline ends. CDR3 bases: TGTGCCAGCAGTTTACAGGGAGTCCACCAAGAGACCCAGTACTTC. Its protein product is CASSLQGVHQETQYF. Full variable domain (missing parts from reference TRBV28 and TRBJ2-5): DVKVTQSSRYLVKRTGEKVFLECVQDMDHENMFWYRQDPGLGLRLIYFSYDVKMKEKGDIPEGYSVSREKKERFSLILESASTNQTSMYLCASSLQGVHQETQYFGPGTRLLVL.

The table lists this clonotype with a few counts. The J gene is TRBJ2-2, the V gene TRBV18; 7 nucleotides agree with TRBD1. The junction had 10 bases not matched to a gene; V was cut back by 6 bases and J by 3 bases. CDR1 KGHSH and CDR2 LQKENI come from the germline V gene. This CDR3 is built from 16 residues. The CDR3 sequence is CASSPQQGMDTGELFF. DNA of the CDR3: TGTGCCAGCTCCCCTCAACAGGGGATGGACACCGGGGAGCTGTTTTTT. The whole variable domain, remainder taken from reference TRBV18 and TRBJ2-2, is NAGVMQNPRHLVRRRGQEARLRCSPMKGHSHVYWYRQLPEEGLKFMVYLQKENIIDESGMPKERFSAEFPKEGPSILRIQQVVRGDSAAYFCASSPQQGMDTGELFFGEGSRLTVL.

There are a few counts of this clonotype. The chain joins TRBV20-1 to TRBJ2-3; tentatively, D is TRBD1 (5 bases). The CDR3 runs 14 residues. The V end lost 3 bases, the J end lost 3 bases, and 13 bases lay between the germline ends. Germline assignment: CDR1 DFQATT and CDR2 SNEGSKA (reference sequence). The CDR3 DNA reads as TGCAGTGCTAGTAGCAGGGCGAGTACAGATACGCAGTATTTT. Protein product: CSASSRASTDTQYF.

This clonotype occurred once. The CDR3 protein is CASSYSKRVGGYTF. In nucleotides, the CDR3 is TGTGCCAGCAGTTACTCGAAGCGTGTGGGCGGCTACACCTTC. The V call is TRBV6-5, the J call TRBJ1-2, with unresolved D. This CDR3 is built from 14 residues. Germline V lookup: CDR1 MNHEY, CDR2 SVGAGI. Trimming cost V 0 bases and J 8 bases, with 13 bases left between them.